A selection of T cell receptor beta chains follows, all from one sample in a study of T-cell reconstitution after alpha-beta-depleted transplantation in children. TCRdb reprocessed the PCR reads via MiXCR and lists one record per CDR3 protein. The table lists fewer than 550,000 distinct CDR3 sequences, roughly 16% of them singletons. The material was PBMCs, mostly from graft donor cells, obtained 360 days after TCRalphabeta/CD19-depleted stem cell transplant. The receptors come from a boy younger than two who had a stem cell transplant for Wiskott-Aldrich syndrome, so the T cells may come from the graft donor. Both conserved end residues are part of each CDR3. A row's size may be missing; if present it is once, few, many or a size class.

TRBV25-1	TRBJ2-3	few	CASSQQVTDTQYF
TRBV2	TRBJ2-5	many	CASSEISVIETQYF
TRBV7-9	TRBJ2-1	NA	CASSLVMRRERHNEQFF
TRBV10-3	TRBJ2-1	few	CATRAGLGIYEQFF
TRBV4-3	TRBJ2-3	NA	CASSQAPTSTDTQYF
TRBV20-1	TRBJ2-5	NA	CSARSGGETQYF
TRBV12-3/TRBV12-4	TRBJ2-7	NA	CASSLGLSGTGYEQYF
TRBV29-1	TRBJ2-1	NA	CSVSGPLEQFF
TRBV5-1	TRBJ2-2	NA	CASTSRQANTGELVF
TRBV5-1	TRBJ2-6	NA	CASSATGEPGDVLTF
TRBV11-1	TRBJ2-1	NA	CASSHQPRLAGIRNEQFF
TRBV7-9	TRBJ2-1	few	CASSPGLVVVSNEQFF
TRBV6-2/TRBV6-3	TRBJ1-5	few	CASSSDRGLRQPQHF
TRBV9	TRBJ2-3	NA	CASSVDGLAGYTQYF
TRBV11-2	TRBJ2-1	NA	CASSLDPAPGLAEPSSYNEQFF
TRBV4-2	TRBJ2-5	few	CASSQGATGQETQYF
TRBV11-2	TRBJ2-7	NA	CASSLEGAGGPSYEQYF
TRBV4-1	TRBJ2-7	many	CASSQDLLYEQYF
TRBV5-1	TRBJ1-6	few	CASRGTGGMGNSPLHF
TRBV19	TRBJ2-5	NA	CASSMGKTQETQYF
TRBV5-1	TRBJ1-1	NA	CASSSLPGPNTEAFF
TRBV5-1	TRBJ2-3	NA	CASSLAWEIDTQYF
TRBV3-1	TRBJ2-3	NA	CASSRSDGTDTQYF
TRBV5-5	TRBJ2-7	NA	CASSLEGILNHEQYF
TRBV20-1	TRBJ2-1	few	CSARDLGGAYNEQFF
TRBV12-3/TRBV12-4	TRBJ2-5	NA	CASSLSPGETQYF
TRBV5-1	TRBJ2-5	many	CASSLEGVETQYF
TRBV12-3/TRBV12-4	TRBJ1-5	few	CASSRSRGDNQPQHF
TRBV3-1	TRBJ2-1	NA	CASSSNRGIGYEQFF
TRBV11-2	TRBJ2-7	NA	CASSRLGTGSSYEQYF
TRBV5-1	TRBJ2-5	NA	CASSLLGRETQYF
TRBV12-3/TRBV12-4	TRBJ2-1	few	CASSIEGEQFF
TRBV20-1	TRBJ2-7	NA	CSARLQGRKTYEQYF
TRBV24-1	TRBJ2-1	NA	CATSRTLPGLAYSEQFF
TRBV6-5	TRBJ2-2	NA	CASSYVTLAEGPGGELFF
TRBV10-2	TRBJ2-1	once	CASKGASGHFFYNEQFF
TRBV12-3/TRBV12-4	TRBJ2-3	NA	CASSSTGAFTDTQYF
TRBV7-9	TRBJ1-5	many	CASSLGQGSNQPQHF
TRBV2	TRBJ2-1	few	CASTPGGYNEQFF
TRBV7-9	TRBJ2-1	few	CASSLGVGFYNEQFF
TRBV29-1	TRBJ2-2	NA	CSVEGQNTGELFF
TRBV6-2/TRBV6-3	TRBJ2-2	NA	CASSLGGSANTGELFF
TRBV29-1	TRBJ2-1	NA	CSAWRVYNEQFF
TRBV6-5	TRBJ2-7	NA	CASSYSTVAVRYEQYF
TRBV10-1	TRBJ2-2	NA	CASSEGGSGARAGELFF
TRBV7-6	TRBJ2-3	few	CASSSYSSTADTQYF
TRBV6-5	TRBJ2-1	few	CASSYARAPGLEQFF
TRBV6-5	TRBJ2-5	NA	CASSNISGRHEETQYF
TRBV6-5	TRBJ2-3	few	CASSWRETALTYTQYF
TRBV24-1	TRBJ2-5	few	CATSGRGRDQETQYF
TRBV3-1	TRBJ2-1	NA	CASSQVGTYNEQFF
TRBV29-1	TRBJ2-1	NA	CSAGGNEQFF
TRBV6-2/TRBV6-3	TRBJ2-2	NA	CASSPQFHGVSAGELFF
TRBV12-3/TRBV12-4	TRBJ2-3	few	CASSLALSGFPRTDTQYF
TRBV28	TRBJ1-4	NA	CASSVEEESKKEKLFF